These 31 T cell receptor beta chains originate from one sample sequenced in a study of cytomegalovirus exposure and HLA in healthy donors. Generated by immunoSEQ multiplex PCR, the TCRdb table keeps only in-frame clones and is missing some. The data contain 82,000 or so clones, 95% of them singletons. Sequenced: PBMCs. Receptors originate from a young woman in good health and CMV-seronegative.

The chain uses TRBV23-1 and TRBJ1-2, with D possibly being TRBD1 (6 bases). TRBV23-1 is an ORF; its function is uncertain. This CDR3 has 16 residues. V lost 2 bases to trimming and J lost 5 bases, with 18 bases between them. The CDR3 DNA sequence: TGCGCCAGCAGTCAAATCCCGCAGGACAGCGTTTATGGCTACACCTTC. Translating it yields CASSQIPQDSVYGYTF.

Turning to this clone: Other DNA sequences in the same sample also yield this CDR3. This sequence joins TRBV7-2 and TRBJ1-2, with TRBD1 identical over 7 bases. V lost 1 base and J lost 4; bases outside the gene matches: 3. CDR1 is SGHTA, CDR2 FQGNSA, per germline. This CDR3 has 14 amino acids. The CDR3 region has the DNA TGTGCCAGCAGCTTAGTACAGGGGAGCTATGGCTACACCTTC. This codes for CASSLVQGSYGYTF.

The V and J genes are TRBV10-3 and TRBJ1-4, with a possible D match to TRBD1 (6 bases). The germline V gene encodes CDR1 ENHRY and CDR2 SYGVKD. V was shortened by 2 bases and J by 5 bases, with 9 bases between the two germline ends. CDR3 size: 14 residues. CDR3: CAISERGGNEKLFF. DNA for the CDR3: TGTGCCATCAGTGAGAGGGGGGGGAATGAAAAACTGTTTTTT.

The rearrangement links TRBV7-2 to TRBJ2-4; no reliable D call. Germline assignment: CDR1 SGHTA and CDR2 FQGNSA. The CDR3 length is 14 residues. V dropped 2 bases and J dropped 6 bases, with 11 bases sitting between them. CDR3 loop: CASSLSVARNIQYF. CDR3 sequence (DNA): TGTGCCAGCAGCTTATCGGTCGCTAGAAACATTCAGTACTTC. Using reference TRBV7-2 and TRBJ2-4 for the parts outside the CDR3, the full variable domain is GAGVSQSPSNKVTEKGKDVELRCDPISGHTALYWYRQSLGQGLEFLIYFQGNSAPDKSGLPSDRFSAERTGGSVSTLTIQRTQQEDSAVYLCASSLSVARNIQYFGAGTRLSVL.

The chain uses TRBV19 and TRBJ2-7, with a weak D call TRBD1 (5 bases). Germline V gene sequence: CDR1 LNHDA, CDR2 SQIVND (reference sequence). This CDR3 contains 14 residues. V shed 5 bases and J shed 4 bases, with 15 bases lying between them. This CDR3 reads CASSVQGTGYEQYF. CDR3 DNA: TGTGCCAGTAGTGTTCAGGGTACTGGGTACGAGCAGTACTTC.

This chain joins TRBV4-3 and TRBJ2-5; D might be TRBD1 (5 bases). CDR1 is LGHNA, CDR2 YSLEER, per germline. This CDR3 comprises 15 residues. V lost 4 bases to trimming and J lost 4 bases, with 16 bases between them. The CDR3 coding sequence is TGCGCCAGCAGCCCCCGGGCAGGGCCTGGAGAGACCCAGTACTTC. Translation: CASSPRAGPGETQYF.

CDR3 sequence (DNA): TGTGCCAGCAGTGACCGAGGACAGGGAAAGTTTCTATACAATGAGCAGTTCTTC. Translation: CASSDRGQGKFLYNEQFF. V gene TRBV28 combines with J gene TRBJ2-1; 8 bases map to TRBD1. CDR3 length: 18 amino acids. The V segment lost 5 bases and the J segment 4 bases; nucleotides outside the gene matches: 16. The germline V gene has CDR1 MDHEN and CDR2 SYDVKM.

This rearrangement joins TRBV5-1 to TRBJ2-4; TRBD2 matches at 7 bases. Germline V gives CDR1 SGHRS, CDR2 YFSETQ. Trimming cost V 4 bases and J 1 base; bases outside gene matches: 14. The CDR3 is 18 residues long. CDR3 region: CASSRTRAGTVAKNIQYF. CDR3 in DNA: TGCGCCAGCAGCCGGACCAGAGCGGGAACCGTGGCCAAAAACATTCAGTACTTC. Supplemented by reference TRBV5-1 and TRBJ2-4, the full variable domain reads KAGVTQTPRYLIKTRGQQVTLSCSPISGHRSVSWYQQTPGQGLQFLFEYFSETQRNKGNFPGRFSGRQFSNSRSEMNVSTLELGDSALYLCASSRTRAGTVAKNIQYFGAGTRLSVL.

DNA of the CDR3: TGTGCCAGCAGCGTACCCAAGGCGGGCAGCTGTGCCTACGAGCAGTACTTC. Protein product: CASSVPKAGSCAYEQYF. The chain employs TRBV9 and TRBJ2-7; perhaps TRBD2 as D (5 bases). The V end was cut by 1 base, the J end by 2 bases, with 19 bases between. Germline CDR1 SGDLS, CDR2 YYNGEE. CDR3 length: 17 amino acids.

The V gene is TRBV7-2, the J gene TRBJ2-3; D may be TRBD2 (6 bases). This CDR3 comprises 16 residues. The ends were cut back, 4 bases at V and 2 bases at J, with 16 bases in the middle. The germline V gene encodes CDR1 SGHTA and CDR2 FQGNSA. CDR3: CASSWAGTSNTDTQYF. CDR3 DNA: TGTGCCAGCAGCTGGGCCGGGACTTCAAACACAGATACGCAGTATTTT.

CDR3 in amino acids: CASSSFADTQYF. The CDR3 DNA sequence: TGTGCCAGCAGCTCCTTTGCAGATACGCAGTATTTT. V usage is TRBV6-1 and J usage is TRBJ2-3; D remains unclear. V was shortened by 6 bases and J by 4 bases, with 8 bases between the two germline ends. The germline V gene has CDR1 MNHNS and CDR2 SASEGT. The CDR3 loop spans 12 amino acids.

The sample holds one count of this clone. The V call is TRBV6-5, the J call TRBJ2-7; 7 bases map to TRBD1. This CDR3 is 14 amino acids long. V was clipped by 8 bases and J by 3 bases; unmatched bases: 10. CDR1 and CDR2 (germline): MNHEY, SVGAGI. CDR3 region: CASLGWTGLYEQYF. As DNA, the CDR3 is TGTGCCAGCCTCGGGTGGACAGGTCTCTACGAGCAGTACTTC.

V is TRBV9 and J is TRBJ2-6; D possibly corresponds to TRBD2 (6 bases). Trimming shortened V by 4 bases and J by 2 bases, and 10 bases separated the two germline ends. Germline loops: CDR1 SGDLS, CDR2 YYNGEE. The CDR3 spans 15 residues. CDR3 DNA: TGTGCCAGCAGCATTCGGAGGGCTGGGGCCAACGTCCTGACTTTC. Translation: CASSIRRAGANVLTF.

CDR3 region: CAISDEGQGRTEAFF. Here the CDR3 DNA reads TGTGCCATCAGTGATGAGGGACAGGGAAGGACTGAAGCTTTCTTT. This chain links TRBV10-3 with TRBJ1-1; 9 bases are shared with TRBD1. The germline CDR1 and CDR2 sequences are ENHRY and SYGVKD. This CDR3 spans 15 amino acids. V dropped 3 bases and J dropped 5; count of bases not matched to a gene: 7.

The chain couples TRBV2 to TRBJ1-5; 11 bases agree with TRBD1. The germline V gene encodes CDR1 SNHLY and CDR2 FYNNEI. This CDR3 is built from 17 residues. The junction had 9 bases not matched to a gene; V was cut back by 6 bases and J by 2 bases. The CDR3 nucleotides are TGTGCCAGCAGGGGGACAGGGGGATGGGGAGGCAATCAGCCCCAGCATTTT. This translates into CASRGTGGWGGNQPQHF.

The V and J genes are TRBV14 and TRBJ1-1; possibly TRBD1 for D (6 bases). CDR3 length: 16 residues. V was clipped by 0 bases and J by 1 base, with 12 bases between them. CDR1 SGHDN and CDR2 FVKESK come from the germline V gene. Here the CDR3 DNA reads TGTGCCAGCAGCCAAGATCTTGGACAGAAGAACACTGAAGCTTTCTTT. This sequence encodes CASSQDLGQKNTEAFF. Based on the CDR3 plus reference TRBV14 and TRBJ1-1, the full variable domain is EAGVTQFPSHSVIEKGQTVTLRCDPISGHDNLYWYRRVMGKEIKFLLHFVKESKQDESGMPNNRFLAERTGGTYSTLKVQPAELEDSGVYFCASSQDLGQKNTEAFFGQGTRLTVV.

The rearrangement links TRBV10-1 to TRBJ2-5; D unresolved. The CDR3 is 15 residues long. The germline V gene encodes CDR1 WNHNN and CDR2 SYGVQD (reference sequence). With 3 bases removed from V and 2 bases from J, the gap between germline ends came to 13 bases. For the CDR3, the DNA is TGCGCCAGCAGTGATACATTGGCAGCGCAAGAGACCCAGTACTTC. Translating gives CASSDTLAAQETQYF.

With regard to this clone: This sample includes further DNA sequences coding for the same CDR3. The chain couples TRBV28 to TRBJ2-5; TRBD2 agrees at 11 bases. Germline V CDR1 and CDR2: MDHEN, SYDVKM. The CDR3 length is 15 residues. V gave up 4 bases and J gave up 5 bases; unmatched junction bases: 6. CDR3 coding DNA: TGTGCCAGCAGTTACGGGACTAGCGGCCAGGAGACCCAGTACTTC. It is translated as CASSYGTSGQETQYF.

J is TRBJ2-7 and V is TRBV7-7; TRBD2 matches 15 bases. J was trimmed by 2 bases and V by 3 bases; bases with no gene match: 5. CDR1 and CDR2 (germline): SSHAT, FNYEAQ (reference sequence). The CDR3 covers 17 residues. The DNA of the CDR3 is TGTGCCAGCAGCTTTAAGGGACTAGCGGGAGGAACCTACGAGCAGTACTTC. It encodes CASSFKGLAGGTYEQYF.

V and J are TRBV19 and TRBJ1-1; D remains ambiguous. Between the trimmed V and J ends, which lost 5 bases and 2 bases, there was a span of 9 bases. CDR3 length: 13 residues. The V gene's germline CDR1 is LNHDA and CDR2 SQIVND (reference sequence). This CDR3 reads CASSDGGNTEAFF. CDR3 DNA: TGTGCCAGTAGTGATGGCGGAAACACTGAAGCTTTCTTT. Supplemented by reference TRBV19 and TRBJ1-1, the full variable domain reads DGGITQSPKYLFRKEGQNVTLSCEQNLNHDAMYWYRQDPGQGLRLIYYSQIVNDFQKGDIAEGYSVSREKKESFPLTVTSAQKNPTAFYLCASSDGGNTEAFFGQGTRLTVV.

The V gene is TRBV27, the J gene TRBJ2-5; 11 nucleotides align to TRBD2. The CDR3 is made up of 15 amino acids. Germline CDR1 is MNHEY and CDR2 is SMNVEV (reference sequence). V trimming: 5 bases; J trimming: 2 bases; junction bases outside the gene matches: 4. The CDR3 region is CASSPRLAGQETQYF. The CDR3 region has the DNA TGTGCCAGCAGTCCAAGACTAGCGGGGCAAGAGACCCAGTACTTC.

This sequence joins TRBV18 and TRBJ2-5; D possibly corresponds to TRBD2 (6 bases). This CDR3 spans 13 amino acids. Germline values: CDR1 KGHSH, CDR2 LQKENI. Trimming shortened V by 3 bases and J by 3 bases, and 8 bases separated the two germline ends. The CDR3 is CASSPGLKETQYF. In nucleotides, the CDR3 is TGTGCCAGCTCACCGGGACTCAAAGAGACCCAGTACTTC.

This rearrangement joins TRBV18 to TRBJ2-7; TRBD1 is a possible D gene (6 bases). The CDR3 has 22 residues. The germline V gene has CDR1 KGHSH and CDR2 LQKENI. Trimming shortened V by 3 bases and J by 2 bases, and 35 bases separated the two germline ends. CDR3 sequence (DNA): TGTGCCAGCTCACCCCGTTCAGGTGTGAGAGGGGGACACGGATCCCCCGCCTACGAGCAGTACTTC. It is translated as CASSPRSGVRGGHGSPAYEQYF.

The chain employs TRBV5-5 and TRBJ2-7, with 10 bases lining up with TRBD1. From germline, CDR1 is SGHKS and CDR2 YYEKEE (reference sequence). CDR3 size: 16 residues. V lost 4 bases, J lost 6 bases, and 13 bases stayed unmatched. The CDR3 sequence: CASSPPRGDRGREQYF. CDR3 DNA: TGTGCCAGCAGCCCCCCTAGGGGGGACAGGGGACGCGAGCAGTACTTC.

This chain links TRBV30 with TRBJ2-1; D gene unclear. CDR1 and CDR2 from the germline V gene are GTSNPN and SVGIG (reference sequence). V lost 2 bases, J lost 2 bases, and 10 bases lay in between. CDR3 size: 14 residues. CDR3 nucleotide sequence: TGTGCCTGGAGTCTAGTTGGTACCTACAATGAGCAGTTCTTC. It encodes CAWSLVGTYNEQFF. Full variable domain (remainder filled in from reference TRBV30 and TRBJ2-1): SQTIHQWPATLVQPVGSPLSLECTVEGTSNPNLYWYRQAAGRGLQLLFYSVGIGQISSEVPQNLSASRPQDRQFILSSKKLLLSDSGFYLCAWSLVGTYNEQFFGPGTRLTVL.

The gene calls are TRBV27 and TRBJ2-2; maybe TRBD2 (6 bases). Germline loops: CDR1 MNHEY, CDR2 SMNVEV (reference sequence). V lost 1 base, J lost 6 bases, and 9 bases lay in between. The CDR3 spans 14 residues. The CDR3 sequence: CASSLYGGAGELFF. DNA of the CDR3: TGTGCCAGCAGTTTATACGGGGGAGCCGGGGAGCTGTTTTTT.

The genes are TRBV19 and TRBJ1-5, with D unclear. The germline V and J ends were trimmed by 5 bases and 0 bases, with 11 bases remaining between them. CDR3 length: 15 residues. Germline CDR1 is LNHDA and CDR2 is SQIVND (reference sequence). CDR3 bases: TGTGCCAGTAGTCTACAGTTATCTAGCAATCAGCCCCAGCATTTT. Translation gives CASSLQLSSNQPQHF.

The CDR3 loop reads CASNDREYGYTF. CDR3 coding DNA: TGTGCCAGTAACGACAGGGAATATGGCTACACCTTC. The rearrangement uses TRBV19 and TRBJ1-2, with 7 bases matching TRBD1. This CDR3 contains 12 residues. V lost 7 bases and J lost 5; bases outside the gene matches: 4. Germline CDR1 is LNHDA and CDR2 is SQIVND (reference sequence).

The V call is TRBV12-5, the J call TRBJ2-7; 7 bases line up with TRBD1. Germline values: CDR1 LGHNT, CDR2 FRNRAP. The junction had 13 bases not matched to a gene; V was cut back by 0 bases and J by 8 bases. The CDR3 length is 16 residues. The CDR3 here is CASGLVTGAVYLQQYF. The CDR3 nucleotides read TGTGCTAGTGGTTTGGTTACAGGGGCAGTCTATCTACAGCAGTACTTC. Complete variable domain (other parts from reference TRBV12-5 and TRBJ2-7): DARVTQTPRHKVTEMGQEVTMRCQPILGHNTVFWYRQTMMQGLELLAYFRNRAPLDDSGMPKDRFSAEMPDATLATLKIQPSEPRDSAVYFCASGLVTGAVYLQQYFGPGTRLTVT.

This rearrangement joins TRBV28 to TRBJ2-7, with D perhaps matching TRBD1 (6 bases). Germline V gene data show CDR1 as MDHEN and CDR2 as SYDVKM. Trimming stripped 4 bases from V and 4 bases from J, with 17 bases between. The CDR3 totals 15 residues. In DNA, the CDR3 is TGTGCCAGCAGTTCCCCTGAGGGGGTGAGGTACGAGCAGTACTTC. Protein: CASSSPEGVRYEQYF.

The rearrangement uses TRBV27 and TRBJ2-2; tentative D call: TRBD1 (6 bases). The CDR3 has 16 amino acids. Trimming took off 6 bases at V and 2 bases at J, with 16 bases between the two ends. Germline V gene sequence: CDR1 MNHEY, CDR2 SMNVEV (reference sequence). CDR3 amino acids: CASRRDRRENTGELFF. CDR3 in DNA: TGTGCCAGCAGAAGAGACAGGCGAGAAAACACCGGGGAGCTGTTTTTT.